The 28 T cell receptor beta chains listed next were all sequenced from one sample in a study of blood T cell repertoires in COVID-19. Profiling relied on immunoSEQ multiplex PCR, and the TCRdb table lists in-frame clones only, not all of them. Of tens of thousands of clones listed, approximately 80% are singletons. The sample was peripheral blood. These receptors were collected from a human donor in a cohort sampled during active COVID-19.

The J gene is TRBJ2-3, the V gene TRBV10-1; 12 positions match TRBD2. The germline V gene has CDR1 WNHNN and CDR2 SYGVQD (reference sequence). V was clipped by 3 bases and J by 0 bases; unmatched bases: 1. This CDR3 has 16 residues. The DNA for the CDR3 is TGCGCCAGCAGTGACGGACTAGCGGGGAGCACAGATACGCAGTATTTT. Translation: CASSDGLAGSTDTQYF.

V is TRBV5-1 and J is TRBJ2-3, with TRBD2 identical over 9 bases. V lost 1 base, J lost 5 bases, and 5 bases stayed unmatched. The CDR3 sequence is 15 residues long. CDR1 and CDR2 (germline): SGHRS, YFSETQ. The CDR3 reads CASSLPRGGQDTQYF. Here the CDR3 DNA reads TGCGCCAGCAGCTTGCCGCGGGGGGGGCAAGATACGCAGTATTTT. Complete variable domain (other parts from reference TRBV5-1 and TRBJ2-3): KAGVTQTPRYLIKTRGQQVTLSCSPISGHRSVSWYQQTPGQGLQFLFEYFSETQRNKGNFPGRFSGRQFSNSRSEMNVSTLELGDSALYLCASSLPRGGQDTQYFGPGTRLTVL.

The J gene is TRBJ2-7, the V gene TRBV7-9; D is undetermined. Trimming shortened V by 0 bases and J by 0 bases, and 6 bases separated the two germline ends. CDR1 SEHNR and CDR2 FQNEAQ come from the germline V gene (reference sequence). The CDR3 consists of 14 residues. CDR3 sequence reads: CASSLATGSYEQYF. The CDR3 nucleotides are TGTGCCAGCAGCTTAGCGACGGGCTCCTACGAGCAGTACTTC.

The rearrangement joins TRBV9 to TRBJ2-2, with D perhaps matching TRBD2 (5 bases). CDR1 SGDLS and CDR2 YYNGEE come from the germline V gene. This CDR3 spans 13 amino acids. Trimming pared 0 bases from V and 8 bases from J, leaving 8 bases between. This CDR3 is CASSVGGMGELFF. For the CDR3, the DNA is TGTGCCAGCAGCGTAGGAGGGATGGGGGAGCTGTTTTTT.

This clone occurred once. The V gene is TRBV5-5, the J gene TRBJ1-2; D is ambiguous. The V gene lost 1 base and the J gene lost 2 bases, with 9 bases spanning the gap. This CDR3 is built from 14 residues. The germline V gene has CDR1 SGHKS and CDR2 YYEKEE (reference sequence). CDR3 sequence reads: CASSLTTENYGYTF. CDR3 in DNA: TGTGCCAGCAGCTTGACAACAGAGAACTATGGCTACACCTTC.

V is TRBV6-5 and J is TRBJ2-5, with a possible D match to TRBD1 (6 bases). V lost 8 bases, J lost 4 bases, and 20 bases lay in between. The V gene's germline CDR1 is MNHEY and CDR2 SVGAGI. The CDR3 length is 15 residues. This CDR3 is CASSSTEGVSETQYF. The CDR3 DNA follows: TGTGCCAGCTCTTCAACTGAGGGGGTATCAGAGACCCAGTACTTC.

This clone was counted a few times. The chain employs TRBV5-1 and TRBJ2-7, with 7 bases aligning to TRBD1. Losses at the gene ends were 4 bases for V and 3 bases for J; bases not matched to a gene: 10. Germline V gene lookup returns CDR1 SGHRS and CDR2 YFSETQ. The CDR3 loop spans 15 amino acids. In nucleotides, the CDR3 is TGCGCCAGCAGCGCCCAGACAGGGTTGGGCTACGAGCAGTACTTC. Translating it yields CASSAQTGLGYEQYF.

The chain has TRBV10-1 and TRBJ1-3; possibly TRBD1 for D (5 bases). With 6 bases removed from V and 0 bases from J, the gap between germline ends came to 18 bases. Germline loops: CDR1 WNHNN, CDR2 SYGVQD (reference sequence). The CDR3 length is 17 residues. The chain's CDR3 is CASRIGRAHYSGNTIYF. The DNA of the CDR3 is TGCGCCAGCAGAATCGGCAGGGCCCACTACTCTGGAAACACCATATATTTT.

This clone was recorded once. The gene calls are TRBV19 and TRBJ1-1, with a possible D match to TRBD1 (6 bases). CDR1 and CDR2 (germline): LNHDA, SQIVND (reference sequence). This CDR3 is built from 13 residues. V gave up 5 bases and J gave up 2 bases, with 9 bases separating them. The CDR3 region is CASSATGNTEAFF. CDR3 DNA sequence: TGTGCCAGTAGTGCGACAGGTAACACTGAAGCTTTCTTT.

The genes are TRBV7-3 and TRBJ2-1; 11 bases fit TRBD2. CDR1 and CDR2 (germline): SGHTA, FQGTGA. CDR3 size: 16 residues. The V and J ends lost 5 bases and 0 bases, in that order; junction bases with no gene match: 3. The CDR3, as DNA: TGTGCCAGCAGCCCGACTAGCGGGGACTCCTACAATGAGCAGTTCTTC. This encodes CASSPTSGDSYNEQFF. Variable domain in full (rest from reference TRBV7-3 and TRBJ2-1): GAGVSQTPSNKVTEKGKYVELRCDPISGHTALYWYRQSLGQGPEFLIYFQGTGAADDSGLPNDRFFAVRPEGSVSTLKIQRTERGDSAVYLCASSPTSGDSYNEQFFGPGTRLTVL.

This sequence joins TRBV4-1 and TRBJ2-1; 12 bases agree with TRBD2. The CDR3 runs 17 residues. Looked up from germline, CDR1 is MGHRA and CDR2 is YSYEKL. Trimming removed 0 bases from V and 7 bases from J; junction bases left unmatched: 7. The DNA for the CDR3 is TGCGCCAGCAGCCAAGAGAGGGCTAGCGGGGGGGTGAATGAGCAGTTCTTC. Translation: CASSQERASGGVNEQFF.

The chain links TRBV3-1 (or the pseudogene TRBV3-2) to TRBJ2-3; 10 bases fit TRBD1. The CDR3 is 15 residues long. Trimming removed 4 bases from V and 1 base from J; junction bases left unmatched: 2. Germline loops: CDR1 LGHDT, CDR2 YNNKEL (reference sequence). CDR3: CASSLTGGGTDTQYF. Here the CDR3 DNA reads TGTGCCAGCAGCCTGACAGGGGGCGGCACAGATACGCAGTATTTT.

This clone was found once. V gene TRBV5-1 combines with J gene TRBJ2-3; weak D call: TRBD2 (5 bases). Germline CDR1 is SGHRS and CDR2 is YFSETQ. There are 15 residues in the CDR3. Between the trimmed V and J ends, which lost 0 bases and 6 bases, there was a span of 14 bases. The CDR3 nucleotides are TGCGCCAGCAGCTTGGGGGTAGATTGGAGGGATACGCAGTATTTT. This encodes CASSLGVDWRDTQYF.

The chain combines TRBV4-2 with TRBJ2-3; D possibly corresponds to TRBD2 (6 bases). The CDR3 has 21 residues. Trimming stripped 0 bases from V and 0 bases from J, with 25 bases between. Germline-derived CDR1 and CDR2 are LGHNA and YNFKEQ. CDR3 sequence: CASSQELGGRRDSYSTDTQYF. For the CDR3, the DNA is TGTGCCAGCAGCCAAGAGCTTGGGGGGAGAAGGGATAGTTACAGCACAGATACGCAGTATTTT.

This clone was observed a few times. This chain joins TRBV5-1 and TRBJ1-6; D is perhaps TRBD1 (6 bases). V was cut by 4 bases and J by 9 bases, with 20 bases left in between. The CDR3 totals 16 residues. Looked up from germline, CDR1 is SGHRS and CDR2 is YFSETQ. The CDR3 DNA reads TGCGCCAGCAGCCCAGGAATTCACAGGGCTGGTTCACCCCTCCACTTT. Residues: CASSPGIHRAGSPLHF.

The V and J genes are TRBV6-5 and TRBJ1-1, with 10 nucleotides matching TRBD1. The CDR3 consists of 15 residues. After removal of 6 bases from V and 5 bases from J, the junction contained 9 bases not matched to a gene. In germline, CDR1 is MNHEY, CDR2 SVGAGI. The CDR3 DNA reads TGTGCCAGCAGCCTACGACGGACAGGGGGTACTGAAGCTTTCTTT. It specifies CASSLRRTGGTEAFF.

In its sample, this clone was seen once. V gene TRBV2 combines with J gene TRBJ1-4; 10 bases map to TRBD1. CDR3 length equals 14 residues. Germline trimming cut 6 bases from V and 8 bases from J; bases unmatched to any gene: 6. The germline V gene encodes CDR1 SNHLY and CDR2 FYNNEI. CDR3 protein: CASSRDRGLEKLFF. Here the CDR3 DNA reads TGTGCCAGCAGCCGCGACAGGGGGCTCGAAAAACTGTTTTTT.

The J gene is TRBJ1-5, the V gene TRBV5-4, with 9 bases fitting TRBD1. Germline CDR1 SGHNT, CDR2 YYREEE (reference sequence). The CDR3 runs to 14 residues. Losses at the gene ends were 2 bases for V and 5 bases for J; bases not matched to a gene: 2. The CDR3: CASSLQGAHQPQHF. Here the CDR3 DNA reads TGTGCCAGCAGCTTACAGGGGGCCCATCAGCCCCAGCATTTT.

The genes are TRBV7-2 and TRBJ1-2, with TRBD1 matching 8 bases. The CDR3 spans 13 residues. With V trimmed by 5 bases and J by 4 bases, 3 bases remained unmatched. The V gene's germline CDR1 is SGHTA and CDR2 FQGNSA. CDR3 amino acids: CASSPDRGYGYTF. For the CDR3, the DNA is TGTGCCAGCAGCCCAGACAGGGGCTATGGCTACACCTTC.

This chain links TRBV18 with TRBJ1-2; D may be TRBD1 (5 bases). The CDR3 sequence is 15 residues long. Per germline, CDR1 KGHSH and CDR2 LQKENI. V lost 2 bases, J lost 2 bases, and 12 bases lay in between. CDR3 sequence reads: CASSPGPGPNYGYTF. CDR3 DNA: TGTGCCAGCTCACCAGGTCCAGGGCCGAACTATGGCTACACCTTC.

This clone was found a few times. The junction does not match germline at one end; this may be a read error. The V call is TRBV27, the J call TRBJ1-6, with 7 bases fitting TRBD1. CDR3 length equals 14 residues. Looked up from germline, CDR1 is MNHEY and CDR2 is SMNVEV (reference sequence). The CDR3 bases are TGTGCCAGCACTTTAGACAGGGAAAATTCACCCCTCCACTTT. Its protein product is CASTLDRENSPLHF.

V usage is TRBV18 and J usage is TRBJ2-7; 9 nucleotides line up with TRBD1. The CDR3 is 21 amino acids. CDR1 is KGHSH and CDR2 is LQKENI in the germline V gene. With V trimmed by 3 bases and J by 3 bases, 24 bases remained unmatched. CDR3 bases: TGTGCCAGCTCACCCATACCAGGGGGTAATCCGGGACAGGGCTTTCTCTACGAGCAGTACTTC. It translates to CASSPIPGGNPGQGFLYEQYF.

V and J are TRBV6-4 and TRBJ2-3; 7 bases are shared with TRBD1. V was clipped by 8 bases and J by 4 bases; unmatched bases: 6. Looked up from germline, CDR1 is MRHNA and CDR2 is SNTAGT. This CDR3 is 13 amino acids long. The chain's CDR3 is CASAGQVADTQYF. The CDR3 nucleotides read TGTGCCAGCGCAGGACAGGTTGCAGATACGCAGTATTTT.

The genes are TRBV6-5 and TRBJ2-2, with a tentative D call TRBD2 (6 bases). The CDR3 is made up of 15 amino acids. Trimming took off 6 bases at V and 3 bases at J, with 14 bases between the two ends. Germline CDR1 and CDR2: MNHEY and SVGAGI. The CDR3 loop is CASSTSLEYTGELFF. CDR3 DNA: TGTGCCAGCAGCACTAGCCTAGAATACACCGGGGAGCTGTTTTTT.

The rearrangement links TRBV20-1 to TRBJ2-1; TRBD2 matches 8 bases. The CDR3 totals 16 residues. Looked up from germline, CDR1 is DFQATT and CDR2 is SNEGSKA (reference sequence). V lost 3 bases and J lost 2; bases outside the gene matches: 9. The DNA for the CDR3 is TGCAGTGCTAGTAACCCCGGGAGGGGGACCTACAATGAGCAGTTCTTC. This gives the protein CSASNPGRGTYNEQFF.

This clone was counted only a few times. The V call is TRBV7-8, the J call TRBJ1-4, with 8 nucleotides matching TRBD1. Per the germline V gene, CDR1 is SGHVS and CDR2 is FQNEAQ. V was pared by 1 base and J by 8 bases, with 6 bases of the junction left unmatched. The CDR3 extends over 15 amino acids. The CDR3 sequence: CASSLVQGAGEKLFF. The CDR3 DNA sequence: TGTGCCAGCAGCTTAGTTCAGGGGGCGGGGGAAAAACTGTTTTTT.

V usage is TRBV5-1 and J usage is TRBJ2-5; 8 positions agree with TRBD1. The CDR3 runs 14 residues. The germline V gene encodes CDR1 SGHRS and CDR2 YFSETQ. Trimming at V came to 0 bases and at J to 2 bases, leaving 0 bases not matched to a gene. The CDR3 reads CASSLGTGQETQYF. The CDR3, as DNA: TGCGCCAGCAGCTTGGGGACAGGGCAAGAGACCCAGTACTTC. Complete variable domain (other parts from reference TRBV5-1 and TRBJ2-5): KAGVTQTPRYLIKTRGQQVTLSCSPISGHRSVSWYQQTPGQGLQFLFEYFSETQRNKGNFPGRFSGRQFSNSRSEMNVSTLELGDSALYLCASSLGTGQETQYFGPGTRLLVL.

The CDR3 DNA reads as TGTGCCAGCAGTTCAACCGGCCAGGGGACCAACTATGGCTACACCTTC. It codes for CASSSTGQGTNYGYTF. This rearrangement joins TRBV6-6 to TRBJ1-2, with a tentative D call TRBD1 (6 bases). The CDR3 has 16 amino acids. CDR1 and CDR2 from the germline V gene are MNHNY and SVGAGI (reference sequence). With 4 bases removed from V and 2 bases from J, the gap between germline ends came to 17 bases.